Following are 31 T cell receptor beta chains from one sample sequenced in a study of blood T cell repertoires in COVID-19. Method: immunoSEQ multiplex PCR; TCRdb's copy keeps in-frame clones and lacks some. The sample records 250,000 to 300,000 clones, roughly 87% being singletons. The sequenced sample was peripheral blood. The source of these receptors is a woman in her forties or fifties who had recovered from COVID-19.

This sequence joins TRBV4-1 and TRBJ2-3; TRBD1 matches 7 bases. From germline, CDR1 is MGHRA and CDR2 YSYEKL. This CDR3 region has 15 residues. The ends lost 2 bases at V and 5 bases at J; junction bases unmatched: 7. CDR3 sequence reads: CASSQKGGPKDTQYF. The DNA of the CDR3 is TGCGCCAGCAGCCAAAAAGGGGGCCCGAAAGATACGCAGTATTTT.

This clone appeared once. The chain has TRBV5-5 and TRBJ1-3, with TRBD1 matching 8 bases. The CDR3 consists of 16 residues. Germline trimming cut 0 bases from V and 4 bases from J; bases unmatched to any gene: 6. In germline, CDR1 is SGHKS, CDR2 YYEKEE (reference sequence). CDR3 sequence (DNA): TGTGCCAGCAGCTTGGTGGGACAGGTGCGGGGAAACACCATATATTTT. As protein: CASSLVGQVRGNTIYF.

V usage is TRBV4-3 and J usage is TRBJ2-7, with TRBD2 identical over 9 bases. The CDR3 spans 15 residues. With 3 bases clipped from V and 5 bases from J, the junction kept 8 bases outside the gene matches. Germline V gives CDR1 LGHNA, CDR2 YSLEER. CDR3 bases: TGCGCCAGCAGCCATGGGCGGGGGGGCGTTGACGAGCAGTACTTC. Encoded protein: CASSHGRGGVDEQYF.

This clone was seen more than once but under ten times. V gene TRBV4-2 combines with J gene TRBJ2-1, with 8 bases that match TRBD2. Germline V gene data show CDR1 as LGHNA and CDR2 as YNFKEQ. The CDR3 sequence is 16 residues long. With 3 bases clipped from V and 3 bases from J, the junction kept 7 bases outside the gene matches. For the CDR3, the DNA is TGTGCCAGCAGCCAGTCGACGGGAGGGGACTACAATGAGCAGTTCTTC. As protein: CASSQSTGGDYNEQFF.

The CDR3 loop is CASSEARDRGYGYTF. CDR3 DNA sequence: TGTGCCAGCAGTGAAGCGAGGGACAGGGGCTATGGCTACACCTTC. The chain uses TRBV6-1 and TRBJ1-2, with 10 bases identical to TRBD1. This CDR3 region has 15 residues. V was pared by 0 bases and J by 4 bases, with 2 bases of the junction left unmatched. Germline assignment: CDR1 MNHNS and CDR2 SASEGT.

The chain recombines TRBV5-1 with TRBJ2-2; 7 bases align to TRBD1. The CDR3 length is 15 residues. CDR1 SGHRS and CDR2 YFSETQ come from the germline V gene. V gave up 5 bases and J gave up 5 bases; unmatched junction bases: 9. CDR3 nucleotides: TGCGCCAGCAGACGTTACGGACAGGAGACCGGGGAGCTGTTTTTT. Translating gives CASRRYGQETGELFF. Combining the CDR3 with reference TRBV5-1 and TRBJ2-2 gives the whole variable domain KAGVTQTPRYLIKTRGQQVTLSCSPISGHRSVSWYQQTPGQGLQFLFEYFSETQRNKGNFPGRFSGRQFSNSRSEMNVSTLELGDSALYLCASRRYGQETGELFFGEGSRLTVL.

The chain has TRBV4-1 and TRBJ1-1, with D perhaps matching TRBD1 (5 bases). CDR1 and CDR2 from the germline V gene are MGHRA and YSYEKL. The CDR3 is 16 residues long. The ends were cut back, 0 bases at V and 4 bases at J, with 15 bases in the middle. The CDR3 coding sequence is TGCGCCAGCAGCCAAGAAGGGCAGGGTATACCCACTGAAGCTTTCTTT. Translation: CASSQEGQGIPTEAFF.

The rearrangement uses TRBV5-1 and TRBJ2-7; weak D call: TRBD2 (5 bases). Deletions cut 5 bases from V and 3 bases from J, with 12 bases between. Germline V gene sequence: CDR1 SGHRS, CDR2 YFSETQ. CDR3 size: 13 residues. The CDR3, as DNA: TGCGCCAGCAGGGGAGAGGGAATCTACGAGCAGTACTTC. Residues: CASRGEGIYEQYF. The variable domain in full, completed from reference TRBV5-1 and TRBJ2-7, reads KAGVTQTPRYLIKTRGQQVTLSCSPISGHRSVSWYQQTPGQGLQFLFEYFSETQRNKGNFPGRFSGRQFSNSRSEMNVSTLELGDSALYLCASRGEGIYEQYFGPGTRLTVT.

This chain links TRBV5-1 with TRBJ1-3; 7 nucleotides agree with TRBD1. J lost 0 bases, V lost 4 bases, and 13 bases had no gene match. Germline V gene lookup returns CDR1 SGHRS and CDR2 YFSETQ. This CDR3 has 18 amino acids. CDR3 protein: CASSPYRLTGASGNTIYF. For the CDR3, the DNA is TGCGCCAGCAGCCCGTACCGCCTCACAGGGGCCTCTGGAAACACCATATATTTT.

The chain combines TRBV19 with TRBJ1-4; possibly TRBD1 for D (5 bases). V lost 5 bases and J lost 7, with 17 bases in between. This CDR3 comprises 15 residues. CDR1 is LNHDA, CDR2 SQIVND, per germline (reference sequence). The CDR3 DNA sequence: TGTGCCAGTAGTCCAAGATCCCGGGGGGGTGAAAAACTGTTTTTT. Translation: CASSPRSRGGEKLFF.

V usage is TRBV19 and J usage is TRBJ1-1; D gene uncertain. CDR1 and CDR2 from the germline V gene are LNHDA and SQIVND (reference sequence). This CDR3 is built from 15 residues. V was clipped by 6 bases and J by 3 bases, with 17 bases between them. CDR3 region: CASSPAPGVHTEAFF. CDR3 in DNA: TGTGCCAGTAGCCCAGCGCCCGGAGTACACACTGAAGCTTTCTTT.

The CDR3 sequence is CASSAASGSVYGEQFF. For the CDR3, the DNA is TGTGCCAGTAGTGCGGCTAGCGGGAGTGTTTATGGTGAGCAGTTCTTC. The V call is TRBV19, the J call TRBJ2-1; 10 positions match TRBD2. CDR1 and CDR2 (germline): LNHDA, SQIVND (reference sequence). CDR3 length equals 16 residues. V gave up 5 bases and J gave up 9 bases; unmatched junction bases: 13. Drawing the rest from reference TRBV19 and TRBJ2-1, the complete variable domain is DGGITQSPKYLFRKEGQNVTLSCEQNLNHDAMYWYRQDPGQGLRLIYYSQIVNDFQKGDIAEGYSVSREKKESFPLTVTSAQKNPTAFYLCASSAASGSVYGEQFFGPGTRLTVL.

The V call is TRBV7-2, the J call TRBJ1-2; TRBD1 is a possible D gene (6 bases). V lost 2 bases, J lost 6 bases, and 16 bases lay in between. The CDR3 covers 15 residues. Germline CDR1 SGHTA, CDR2 FQGNSA. The CDR3 coding sequence is TGTGCCAGCAGCTTAACTGTGAGGTGGACAGATGGCTACACCTTC. Translated: CASSLTVRWTDGYTF.

The chain recombines TRBV12-5 with TRBJ2-1; 12 positions agree with TRBD2. V shed 3 bases, J shed 10 bases, and the junction held 16 bases outside the gene matches. This CDR3 is 18 amino acids long. Germline CDR1 reads LGHNT; CDR2 reads FRNRAP. The CDR3 DNA is TGTGCTAGTGGTTTCGATCGACTAGCGGGGGCCTCAGAGATAGAGCAGTTCTTC. Translating it yields CASGFDRLAGASEIEQFF. Complete variable domain (other parts from reference TRBV12-5 and TRBJ2-1): DARVTQTPRHKVTEMGQEVTMRCQPILGHNTVFWYRQTMMQGLELLAYFRNRAPLDDSGMPKDRFSAEMPDATLATLKIQPSEPRDSAVYFCASGFDRLAGASEIEQFFGPGTRLTVL.

V usage is TRBV19 and J usage is TRBJ2-3; maybe TRBD2 (6 bases). Germline CDR1 is LNHDA and CDR2 is SQIVND (reference sequence). Trimming removed 5 bases at V and 0 bases at J, with 15 bases between. This CDR3 spans 16 amino acids. DNA for the CDR3: TGTGCCAGTAGTCCTTTGGACCGGGGGAGCACAGATACGCAGTATTTT. Amino acid sequence: CASSPLDRGSTDTQYF. The variable domain in full, completed from reference TRBV19 and TRBJ2-3, reads DGGITQSPKYLFRKEGQNVTLSCEQNLNHDAMYWYRQDPGQGLRLIYYSQIVNDFQKGDIAEGYSVSREKKESFPLTVTSAQKNPTAFYLCASSPLDRGSTDTQYFGPGTRLTVL.

The chain carries TRBV18 and TRBJ2-5, with TRBD1 matching 12 bases. CDR3 length: 17 residues. With 1 base clipped from V and 4 bases from J, the junction kept 7 bases outside the gene matches. From germline, CDR1 is KGHSH and CDR2 LQKENI. The CDR3 protein is CASSPLPGQGALETQYF. The CDR3 bases are TGTGCCAGCTCACCACTCCCGGGACAGGGGGCCCTAGAGACCCAGTACTTC.

The chain carries TRBV7-6 and TRBJ2-7; TRBD2 agrees at 9 bases. The CDR3 spans 17 residues. The J segment lost 2 bases and the V segment lost 0 bases, leaving 8 bases of the junction unmatched. Germline-derived CDR1 and CDR2 are SGHVS and FNYEAQ. The CDR3 is CASSLAGGSSGAYEQYF. The CDR3 DNA sequence: TGTGCCAGCAGCTTAGCAGGCGGGTCTAGCGGGGCCTACGAGCAGTACTTC.

About this clone itself: One junction end does not reproduce the germline sequence, and a read error may be involved. The chain combines TRBV7-7 with TRBJ2-5; TRBD2 might be the D (6 bases). CDR1 is SSHAT, CDR2 FNYEAQ, per germline (reference sequence). The length of the CDR3 is 13 residues. CDR3 region: CASSPGRFGSQYF. CDR3 in DNA: TGTGCTAGCAGCCCCGGGAGATTCGGGTCCCAGTACTTC.

The V call is TRBV20-1, the J call TRBJ1-1; D is unclear. Trimming took 8 bases from V and 1 from J, leaving 8 bases between them. Germline CDR1 is DFQATT and CDR2 is SNEGSKA (reference sequence). This CDR3 is 11 amino acids long. The CDR3 spells CSLVKNTEAFF. The CDR3 DNA is TGCAGTCTAGTGAAGAACACTGAAGCTTTCTTT.

The chain links TRBV20-1 to TRBJ1-1, with 8 nucleotides matching TRBD1. The CDR3 covers 13 residues. Germline V gives CDR1 DFQATT, CDR2 SNEGSKA (reference sequence). V was pared by 3 bases and J by 9 bases, with 9 bases of the junction left unmatched. The CDR3 sequence is CSASLGTGQKAFF. CDR3 in DNA: TGCAGTGCTAGTTTGGGGACAGGTCAGAAAGCTTTCTTT.

The V and J genes are TRBV6-6 and TRBJ1-3; 10 bases fit TRBD1. V lost 1 base, J lost 7 bases, and 7 bases stayed unmatched. CDR3 length equals 16 residues. Germline CDR1 and CDR2: MNHNY and SVGAGI (reference sequence). CDR3 region: CASSYWGTGAGNTIYF. In nucleotides, the CDR3 is TGTGCCAGCAGTTACTGGGGGACAGGGGCGGGGAACACCATATATTTT.

The V and J genes are TRBV7-9 and TRBJ2-5, with 8 positions matching TRBD1. The CDR3 sequence is 14 residues long. Germline CDR1 SEHNR, CDR2 FQNEAQ (reference sequence). With V trimmed by 1 base and J by 5 bases, 3 bases remained unmatched. CDR3 bases: TGTGCCAGCAGCTTAGGGGCAGGGGGCGAGACCCAGTACTTC. Its protein product is CASSLGAGGETQYF.

The V gene is TRBV15, the J gene TRBJ2-2, with D unresolved. The CDR3 totals 14 residues. The ends were cut back, 6 bases at V and 1 base at J, with 9 bases in the middle. Germline values: CDR1 LNHNV, CDR2 YYDKDF (reference sequence). CDR3 residues: CATRAPGNTGELFF. CDR3 nucleotide sequence: TGTGCCACCAGGGCTCCGGGGAACACCGGGGAGCTGTTTTTT.

V usage is TRBV10-2 and J usage is TRBJ2-3; D remains unclear. Germline V gene sequence: CDR1 WSHSY, CDR2 SAAADI. V shed 1 base and J shed 0 bases, with 14 bases lying between them. This CDR3 contains 17 residues. The CDR3 nucleotides are TGCGCCAGCAGTGAGTACGAGATTTGGGCTAGCACAGATACGCAGTATTTT. This translates into CASSEYEIWASTDTQYF.

This chain connects TRBV9 to TRBJ1-2, with D possibly being TRBD1 (5 bases). Trimming stripped 6 bases from V and 4 bases from J, with 16 bases between. The CDR3 runs to 14 residues. The germline gives CDR1 SGDLS, CDR2 YYNGEE. As DNA, the CDR3 is TGTGCCAGCACCGTGGAGGGGCGGGCCTATGGCTACACCTTC. Amino acid sequence: CASTVEGRAYGYTF.

For the CDR3, the DNA is TGTGCCAGCAGCTTAAACTCGAACAGGGTTGACACCGGGGAGCTGTTTTTT. This codes for CASSLNSNRVDTGELFF. The gene calls are TRBV7-2 and TRBJ2-2; a weak D match, TRBD1 (6 bases). Germline loops: CDR1 SGHTA, CDR2 FQGNSA. This CDR3 contains 17 residues. V lost 2 bases and J lost 3, with 16 bases in between.

The chain recombines TRBV5-1 with TRBJ2-6; D unresolved. Between the trimmed V and J ends, which lost 1 base and 1 base, there was a span of 12 bases. Germline loops: CDR1 SGHRS, CDR2 YFSETQ. The length of the CDR3 is 17 residues. In DNA, the CDR3 is TGCGCCAGCAGCTTGAGGCCAGGAACTTCTGGGGCCAACGTCCTGACTTTC. Translating it yields CASSLRPGTSGANVLTF.

This clone was counted only a few times. The same CDR3 also results from other DNA sequences found in this sample. The chain has TRBV5-1 and TRBJ1-2; TRBD1 might be the D (6 bases). V was clipped by 1 base and J by 8 bases, with 12 bases between them. CDR3 size: 13 residues. In germline, CDR1 is SGHRS, CDR2 YFSETQ. CDR3 sequence reads: CASSLPNRDGYTF. For the CDR3, the DNA is TGCGCCAGCAGCTTGCCGAACAGGGACGGCTACACCTTC.

This clone showed up just a few times. The J gene is TRBJ1-4, the V gene TRBV2; TRBD1 matches 8 bases. V gave up 5 bases and J gave up 8 bases; unmatched junction bases: 7. This CDR3 spans 14 amino acids. The germline CDR1 and CDR2 sequences are SNHLY and FYNNEI. The CDR3 nucleotides read TGTGCCAGCAGTCAACAGGGGGTGGGCGAAAAACTGTTTTTT. As protein: CASSQQGVGEKLFF.

The V call is TRBV23-1, the J call TRBJ1-5; D gene uncertain. TRBV23-1 is marked as an open reading frame, function uncertain. The V end was cut by 4 bases, the J end by 1 base, with 11 bases between. The CDR3 runs 15 residues. The CDR3: CASSLGGPSNQPQHF. The DNA for the CDR3 is TGCGCCAGCAGTCTGGGAGGGCCAAGCAATCAGCCCCAGCATTTT.

The J gene is TRBJ2-1, the V gene TRBV27, with 12 bases fitting TRBD2. Germline V gene sequence: CDR1 MNHEY, CDR2 SMNVEV (reference sequence). The CDR3 extends over 17 amino acids. With V trimmed by 5 bases and J by 5 bases, 10 bases remained unmatched. DNA of the CDR3: TGTGCCAGCAGTACCGAACTAGCGGGGGGCCCCCACAATGAGCAGTTCTTC. Translated: CASSTELAGGPHNEQFF.